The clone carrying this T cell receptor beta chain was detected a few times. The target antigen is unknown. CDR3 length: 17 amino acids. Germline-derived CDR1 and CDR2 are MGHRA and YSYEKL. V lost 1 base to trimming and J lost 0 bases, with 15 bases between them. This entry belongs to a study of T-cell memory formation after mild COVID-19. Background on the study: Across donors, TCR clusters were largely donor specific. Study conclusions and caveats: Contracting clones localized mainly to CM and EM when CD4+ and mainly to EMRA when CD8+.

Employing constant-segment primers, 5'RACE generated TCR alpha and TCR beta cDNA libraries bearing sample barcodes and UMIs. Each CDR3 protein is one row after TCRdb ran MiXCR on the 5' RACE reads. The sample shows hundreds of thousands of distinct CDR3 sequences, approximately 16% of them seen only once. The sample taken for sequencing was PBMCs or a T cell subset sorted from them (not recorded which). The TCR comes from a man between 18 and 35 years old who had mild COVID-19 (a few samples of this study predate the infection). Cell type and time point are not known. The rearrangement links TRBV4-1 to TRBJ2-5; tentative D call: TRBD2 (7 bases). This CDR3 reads CASSQGRGADYQETQYF. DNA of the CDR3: TGCGCCAGCAGCCAAGGTCGGGGGGCCGATTACCAAGAGACCCAGTACTTC.